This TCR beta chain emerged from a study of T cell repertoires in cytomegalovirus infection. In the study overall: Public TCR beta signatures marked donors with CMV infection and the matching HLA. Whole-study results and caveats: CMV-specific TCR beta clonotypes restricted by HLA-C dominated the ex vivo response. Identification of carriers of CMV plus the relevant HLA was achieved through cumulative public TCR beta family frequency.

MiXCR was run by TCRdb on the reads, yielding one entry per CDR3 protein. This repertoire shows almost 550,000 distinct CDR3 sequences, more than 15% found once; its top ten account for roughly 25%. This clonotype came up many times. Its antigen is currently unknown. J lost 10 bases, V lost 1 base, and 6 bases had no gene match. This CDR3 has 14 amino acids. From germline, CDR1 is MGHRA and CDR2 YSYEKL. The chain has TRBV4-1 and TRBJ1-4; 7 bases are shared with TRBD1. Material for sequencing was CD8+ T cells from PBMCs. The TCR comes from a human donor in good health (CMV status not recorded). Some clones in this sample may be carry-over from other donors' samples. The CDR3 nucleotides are TGCGCCAGCAGCCAAGGGGACCCAGGGGGAAAACTGTTTTTT. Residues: CASSQGDPGGKLFF.